This paragraph covers one TCR beta chain sequence. Its specificity is not known. The data originate from a study of multiple sclerosis patients with progressive multifocal leukoencephalopathy. J gave up 0 bases and V 1 base, and 4 bases lay outside the gene matches. Per germline, CDR1 SGHTA and CDR2 FQGNSA. This CDR3 contains 17 residues. Study-wide findings and caveats: Expanded clones at PML onset predated and persisted through natalizumab therapy.

Stated time point: more than 5 months of natalizumab therapy. Every listed patient previously received interferon beta; all PML patients were women. Spiked into each PCR were synthetic inline TR CDR3 controls of all V-J pairings. The repertoire was sequenced with immunoSEQ multiplex PCR; TCRdb's copy has only in-frame clones and lacks some. The sample lists some 30,000 clones; over 85% were seen once. The rearrangement uses TRBV7-2 and TRBJ1-4; 8 bases agree with TRBD1. The material sequenced was PBMCs, taken from a patient treated with natalizumab. The sequence came from a human donor with multiple sclerosis. The DNA for the CDR3 is TGTGCCAGCAGCTTAGAGGACAGGGTTGCAACTAATGAAAAACTGTTTTTT. It yields the protein CASSLEDRVATNEKLFF.